Listed below are T cell receptor beta chains from one sample, sequenced in a study of blood T cell repertoires in COVID-19. This table comes from immunoSEQ multiplex PCR, and its TCRdb copy is limited to in-frame clones, with some not included. The sample has 20,000 to 30,000 clones; 75% to 85% are singletons. Sequences were obtained from peripheral blood. The receptors originated from an older man with active or convalescent COVID-19. The CDR3 runs from the conserved cysteine through the conserved F or W. A D gene is named only where the DNA matches it firmly. Part of the rows lack a size; the others show once, few, many or a class for expanded clones.

j_call d_call clone_size v_call cdr3_aa cdr3_nt
TRBJ2-7 TRBD1 . TRBV27 CASSPGTGLGEQYF TGTGCCAGCAGCCCCGGGACAGGCCTAGGGGAGCAGTACTTC
TRBJ1-3 . . TRBV7-2 CASSLDSSGNTIYF TGTGCCAGCAGCTTAGACAGCTCTGGAAACACCATATATTTT
TRBJ1-1 TRBD1 . TRBV6-6 CASSRRSTGGANTEAFF TGTGCCAGCAGCCGACGGTCGACAGGGGGGGCGAACACTGAAGCTTTCTTT
TRBJ2-3 TRBD2 . TRBV27 CASQRSHSGRADTQYF TGTGCCAGTCAAAGGTCCCATAGCGGGAGGGCGGATACGCAGTATTTT
TRBJ1-4 . once TRBV18 CASSPSSFATNEKLFF TGTGCCAGCTCACCGTCGAGTTTTGCAACTAATGAAAAACTGTTTTTT
TRBJ2-7 . . TRBV27 CASSLFQGSYEQYF TGTGCCAGCAGTTTATTTCAGGGATCCTACGAGCAGTACTTC
TRBJ1-2 . few TRBV6-1 CASSEGAGYGYTF TGTGCCAGCAGTGAAGGGGCAGGCTATGGCTACACCTTC
TRBJ2-7 TRBD1 . TRBV9 CASSVTGGQKSYEQYF TGTGCCAGCAGCGTCACTGGGGGACAGAAGTCCTACGAGCAGTACTTC
TRBJ2-5 TRBD2 . TRBV3-1/TRBV3-2 CASSLAGGFRETQYF TGTGCCAGCAGCCTAGCGGGAGGGTTTAGGGAGACCCAGTACTTC
TRBJ1-5 . . TRBV19 CASSTFRDTFRSNQPQHF TGTGCCAGTAGCACCTTCCGGGACACCTTTAGGAGCAATCAGCCCCAGCATTTT
TRBJ1-5 TRBD1 . TRBV19 CASSPMDRGSNQPQHF TGTGCCAGTAGTCCGATGGACAGGGGGAGCAATCAGCCCCAGCATTTT
TRBJ2-3 TRBD2 . TRBV7-2 CASSLRVTSGTYTQYF TGTGCCAGCAGCTTAAGAGTCACTAGCGGGACTTATACGCAGTATTTT
TRBJ2-1 TRBD2 . TRBV27 CASSLPRLAGGSNEQFF TGTGCCAGCAGTTTGCCAAGACTAGCGGGAGGTTCAAATGAGCAGTTCTTC
TRBJ1-1 . . TRBV7-6 CASSRDRPHTEAFF TGTGCCAGCAGCAGAGACAGGCCTCACACTGAAGCTTTCTTT
TRBJ1-2 . few TRBV4-1 CASSQETGRDYGYTF TGCGCCAGCAGCCAAGAGACGGGAAGGGACTATGGCTACACCTTC
TRBJ1-1 . . TRBV19 CASSTGTGRGGRSEAFF TGTGCCAGTAGCACGGGCACAGGGAGGGGCGGGAGATCGGAAGCTTTCTTT
TRBJ1-2 . . TRBV12-3/TRBV12-4 CASSLLQGVGYTF TGTGCCAGCAGTTTATTACAGGGAGTTGGCTACACCTTC